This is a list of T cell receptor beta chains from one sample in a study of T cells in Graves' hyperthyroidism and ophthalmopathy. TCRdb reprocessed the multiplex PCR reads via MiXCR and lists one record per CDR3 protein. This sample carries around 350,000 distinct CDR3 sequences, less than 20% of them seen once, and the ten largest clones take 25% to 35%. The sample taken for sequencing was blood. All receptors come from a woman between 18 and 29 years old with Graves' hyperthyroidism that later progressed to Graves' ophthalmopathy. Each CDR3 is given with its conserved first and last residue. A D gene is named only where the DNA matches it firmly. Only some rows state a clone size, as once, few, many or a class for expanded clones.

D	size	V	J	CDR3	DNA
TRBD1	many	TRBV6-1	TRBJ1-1	CASSTGQGGTEAFF	TGTGCCAGCAGTACCGGACAGGGTGGGACTGAAGCTTTCTTT
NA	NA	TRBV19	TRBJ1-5	CASSPRTAGNQPQHF	TGTGCCAGTAGTCCCCGGACGGCTGGTAATCAGCCCCAGCATTTT
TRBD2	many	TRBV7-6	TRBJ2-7	CASSLASGRAGEQYF	TGTGCCAGCAGCTTAGCGAGCGGGAGGGCCGGAGAGCAGTACTTC
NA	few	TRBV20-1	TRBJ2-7	CSASRGILTHEQYF	TGCAGTGCTAGTAGGGGGATTTTGACGCACGAGCAGTACTTC
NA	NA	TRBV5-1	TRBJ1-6	CASSLEWGENSPPHF	TGCGCCAGCAGCTTGGAGTGGGGGGAAAATTCACCCCCCCACTTT
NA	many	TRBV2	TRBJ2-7	CASVQTYEQYF	TGTGCCAGCGTCCAGACCTACGAGCAGTACTTC
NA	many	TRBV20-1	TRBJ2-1	CSAREAGANEQFF	TGCAGTGCTAGAGAAGCGGGCGCAAATGAGCAGTTCTTC
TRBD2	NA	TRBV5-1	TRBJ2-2	CASSLSRLAGGNTGERFF	TGCGCCAGCAGCTTGTCAAGACTAGCGGGAGGGAACACCGGGGAGCGGTTTTTT
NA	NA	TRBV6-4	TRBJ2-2	CASSHGGTGELFF	TGTGCCAGCAGCCACGGGGGTACCGGGGAGCTGTTTTTT
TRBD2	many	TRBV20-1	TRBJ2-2	CSAPGLAGETGELFF	TGCAGTGCTCCGGGACTAGCGGGAGAAACCGGGGAGCTGTTTTTT
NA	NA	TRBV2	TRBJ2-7	CPSSESGPRQYF	TGTCCCAGCAGTGAATCCGGTCCGCGGCAGTACTTC
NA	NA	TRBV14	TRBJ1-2	CASSHRTANYGYTF	TGTGCCAGCAGCCACCGGACAGCTAACTATGGCTACACCTTC